This TCR beta chain was sequenced in a study of a mutant IDH1 vaccine in newly diagnosed glioma. Study-level information: Earlier treatment was radiotherapy, temozolomide, or both, with most getting both.

Time point meaning: baseline, week 1 (first vaccination visit). Treatment here: pre-vaccination baseline after standard-of-care therapy. Clones were sequenced by immunoSEQ multiplex PCR, and TCRdb holds only the in-frame ones, with some missing. The sample lists approximately 92,000 clones, roughly 78% occurring once. This TCR was recovered from a middle-aged man with glioma. The sequenced sample was PBMCs, obtained from a glioma patient treated with radiotherapy, temozolomide or both.

The CDR3 sequence: CASSVGQGASDEKLFF. The CDR3 DNA follows: TGTGCCAGCAGCGTAGGACAGGGGGCGAGTGATGAAAAACTGTTTTTT. This chain links TRBV9 with TRBJ1-4; 10 bases are shared with TRBD1. The germline V gene encodes CDR1 SGDLS and CDR2 YYNGEE. CDR3 length: 16 residues. The trim removed 0 bases at V and 6 bases at J, leaving 5 bases unmatched.